The 14 T cell receptor beta chains listed next were all sequenced from one sample in a study of regulatory T cells in long-lasting Graves disease. Noted time point: newly diagnosed GD, antithyroid drugs for less than 3 months. With RNA extracted from PBMCs as input, the TCR library was made. In building TCR beta libraries, iRepertoire HTBI primers were used together with Arm-PCR of CDR3 regions. MiXCR, applied by TCRdb to the multiplex PCR reads, yields one record per CDR3 protein. The data show hundreds of thousands of distinct CDR3 sequences, roughly 15% seen once. The same sample was also used in a study of T cells in Graves' hyperthyroidism and ophthalmopathy.

Here the sequenced sample was peripheral blood mononuclear cells (PBMCs), taken at new diagnosis, from a patient treated with antithyroid drugs. These receptor sequences come from a woman in her 30s with Graves disease.

This clonotype has a count of ten or more. J is TRBJ2-7 and V is TRBV2, with TRBD2 matching over 7 bases. CDR1 and CDR2 from the germline V gene are SNHLY and FYNNEI. V lost 10 bases to trimming and J lost 3 bases; unmatched junction nucleotides: 9. The CDR3 covers 13 residues. CDR3 amino acids: CATAPGTNYEQYF. CDR3 DNA: TGTGCCACCGCGCCCGGGACTAACTACGAGCAGTACTTC.

The chain uses TRBV7-9 and TRBJ1-2, with 9 bases fitting TRBD1. There are 20 residues in the CDR3. CDR1 and CDR2 (germline): SEHNR, FQNEAQ (reference sequence). Trimming at V came to 5 bases and at J to 0 bases, leaving 19 bases not matched to a gene. CDR3 protein: CASSVILGRGQGLTNYGYTF. The CDR3 DNA follows: TGTGCCAGCAGCGTTATATTGGGTCGAGGACAGGGGCTCACTAACTATGGCTACACCTTC.

This clonotype was seen many times. V gene TRBV10-3 combines with J gene TRBJ1-1; D gene ambiguous. Trimming left V 8 bases short and J 5 bases short, with 21 bases between. The germline V gene has CDR1 ENHRY and CDR2 SYGVKD. The CDR3 has 15 residues. CDR3 DNA sequence: TGTGCCATCCGGGATACGGGGAGGGCACGGACTGAAGCTTTCTTT. As protein: CAIRDTGRARTEAFF.

This clonotype was picked up one time. This rearrangement joins TRBV16 to TRBJ2-7; 14 bases map to TRBD2. V lost 2 bases and J lost 3; bases outside the gene matches: 3. The length of the CDR3 is 16 residues. The germline CDR1 and CDR2 sequences are KGHSY and FQNENV. The CDR3 nucleotides read TGTGCCAGCAGCCAAGGGACTAGCGGGAGTAACTACGAGCAGTACTTC. This encodes CASSQGTSGSNYEQYF. Using reference TRBV16 and TRBJ2-7 for the parts outside the CDR3, the full variable domain is GEEVAQTPKHLVRGEGQKAKLYCAPIKGHSYVFWYQQVLKNEFKFLISFQNENVFDETGMPKERFSAKCLPNSPCSLEIQATKLEDSAVYFCASSQGTSGSNYEQYFGPGTRLTVT.

This clonotype was recorded at least ten times. Written as DNA, the CDR3 is TGTGCCAGCCGCGACACCGCCTACGAGCAGTACTTC. It translates to CASRDTAYEQYF. This chain uses TRBV6-2 or TRBV6-3 with TRBJ2-7; D is ambiguous. With 8 bases removed from V and 2 bases from J, the gap between germline ends came to 10 bases. CDR3 length: 12 amino acids. Germline-derived CDR1 and CDR2 are MNHEY and SVGEGT.

The DNA for the CDR3 is TGCAGTCCGGCGGGGGGGGCCGATACGCAGTATTTT. Translation: CSPAGGADTQYF. V and J are TRBV20-1 and TRBJ2-3; 9 bases align to TRBD2. Germline V gene sequence: CDR1 DFQATT, CDR2 SNEGSKA (reference sequence). V trimming: 8 bases; J trimming: 6 bases; junction bases outside the gene matches: 6. The length of the CDR3 is 12 residues.

The rearrangement joins TRBV18 to TRBJ2-7; D is undetermined. The CDR3 spans 12 residues. Per germline, CDR1 KGHSH and CDR2 LQKENI. Trimming took 5 bases from V and 0 from J, leaving 5 bases between them. In nucleotides, the CDR3 is TGTGCCAGCTCATCTAACTCCTACGAGCAGTACTTC. Translated, it gives CASSSNSYEQYF. The complete variable domain, with remaining parts taken from reference TRBV18 and TRBJ2-7, reads NAGVMQNPRHLVRRRGQEARLRCSPMKGHSHVYWYRQLPEEGLKFMVYLQKENIIDESGMPKERFSAEFPKEGPSILRIQQVVRGDSAAYFCASSSNSYEQYFGPGTRLTVT.

At least ten counts were recorded for this clonotype. V is TRBV6-1 and J is TRBJ1-4, with D tentatively TRBD1 (5 bases). The CDR3 runs to 14 residues. With 5 bases removed from V and 7 bases from J, the gap between germline ends came to 14 bases. Per the germline V gene, CDR1 is MNHNS and CDR2 is SASEGT. The CDR3: CASSHGAEGEKLFF. CDR3 nucleotides: TGTGCCAGCAGTCACGGGGCAGAGGGTGAAAAACTGTTTTTT.

This clonotype showed up many times. The chain links TRBV28 to TRBJ2-1; a possible D gene is TRBD1 (6 bases). From germline, CDR1 is MDHEN and CDR2 SYDVKM. CDR3 length equals 16 residues. Between the trimmed V and J ends, which lost 2 bases and 3 bases, there was a span of 14 bases. Here the CDR3 DNA reads TGTGCCAGCAGTTTACTCGGGACAAAAATCTACAATGAGCAGTTCTTC. Translating gives CASSLLGTKIYNEQFF.

This clonotype was detected a few times. This chain joins TRBV30 and TRBJ2-2; no reliable D call. The CDR3 loop spans 13 amino acids. CDR1 is GTSNPN, CDR2 SVGIG, per germline (reference sequence). The V gene lost 2 bases and the J gene lost 2 bases, with 6 bases spanning the gap. CDR3 region: CAWSTSNTGELFF. The CDR3 nucleotides read TGTGCCTGGAGTACCAGCAACACCGGGGAGCTGTTTTTT.

This clonotype came up many times. The CDR3 spells CASSLVSGNTIYF. The CDR3 coding sequence is TGTGCCAGCAGTTTGGTCTCTGGAAACACCATATATTTT. This chain joins TRBV28 and TRBJ1-3; D is ambiguous. The CDR3 extends over 13 amino acids. Germline V gene data show CDR1 as MDHEN and CDR2 as SYDVKM. V lost 3 bases, J lost 0 bases, and 3 bases lay in between.

V is TRBV3-1 and J is TRBJ1-1, with D unresolved. Germline CDR1 LGHDT, CDR2 YNNKEL (reference sequence). V shed 0 bases and J shed 4 bases, with 3 bases lying between them. This CDR3 comprises 12 residues. The DNA of the CDR3 is TGTGCCAGCAGCCAAGAGCTCACTGAAGCTTTCTTT. It specifies CASSQELTEAFF.

The rearrangement uses TRBV5-1 and TRBJ2-7; D ambiguous. V was cut by 4 bases and J by 3 bases, with 8 bases left in between. Germline V gene sequence: CDR1 SGHRS, CDR2 YFSETQ. The CDR3 contains 12 residues. This chain's CDR3 is CASSDGYYEQYF. CDR3 coding DNA: TGCGCCAGCAGCGACGGATACTACGAGCAGTACTTC. Supplemented by reference TRBV5-1 and TRBJ2-7, the full variable domain reads KAGVTQTPRYLIKTRGQQVTLSCSPISGHRSVSWYQQTPGQGLQFLFEYFSETQRNKGNFPGRFSGRQFSNSRSEMNVSTLELGDSALYLCASSDGYYEQYFGPGTRLTVT.

This clonotype was recorded many times. V and J are TRBV28 and TRBJ1-2; 8 bases match TRBD1. In germline, CDR1 is MDHEN, CDR2 SYDVKM. This CDR3 comprises 17 residues. V shed 4 bases, J shed 4 bases, and the junction held 14 bases outside the gene matches. In DNA, the CDR3 is TGTGCCAGCAGTTCGCAGGGGGCGCTTTACACTCGCTATGGCTACACCTTC. This codes for CASSSQGALYTRYGYTF.